The 11 T cell receptor beta chains below come from one sample, sequenced in a study of blood T cells in healthy people across ages. The use of a sample-barcoded 5' primer and a J-beta primer mix characterized a second PCR of roughly 6 to 11 cycles. TCRdb analysed the 5' RACE reads with MiXCR anew, one entry per CDR3 protein. The sample has 1.5 million to 2 million distinct CDR3 sequences; 35% to 50% are singletons. The sample was blood. Source of these receptors: a human donor in good health.

This chain connects TRBV5-5 to TRBJ2-1; no reliable D call. Germline CDR1 is SGHKS and CDR2 is YYEKEE (reference sequence). The CDR3 loop spans 14 amino acids. The V end lost 2 bases, the J end lost 13 bases, and 19 bases lay between the germline ends. CDR3 region: CASSFSRLQETQFF. Here the CDR3 DNA reads TGTGCCAGCAGCTTTTCACGATTACAAGAGACCCAGTTCTTC.

Only one count was recorded for this clonotype. The rearrangement joins TRBV11-2 to TRBJ2-1; possibly TRBD1 or TRBD2 for D (5 bases each). Looked up from germline, CDR1 is SGHAT and CDR2 is FQNNGV. CDR3 length: 12 residues. With 5 bases removed from V and 12 bases from J, the gap between germline ends came to 14 bases. This CDR3 reads CASSVSGPSQFF. Written as DNA, the CDR3 is TGTGCCAGCAGCGTCTCGGGACCCTCGCAGTTCTTC.

The J gene is TRBJ2-7, the V gene TRBV20-1; TRBD1 matches 8 bases. The CDR3 is 16 amino acids. Trimming removed 0 bases from V and 5 bases from J; junction bases left unmatched: 12. Germline V gene data show CDR1 as DFQATT and CDR2 as SNEGSKA (reference sequence). CDR3 residues: CSARDVIVRGRDEQYF. Written as DNA, the CDR3 is TGCAGTGCTAGAGATGTTATAGTCAGGGGGCGCGACGAGCAGTACTTC.

The chain has TRBV15 and TRBJ2-5; 7 bases align to TRBD2. V shed 0 bases and J 2 bases; nucleotides not matched to a gene: 3. Germline V gene data show CDR1 as LNHNV and CDR2 as YYDKDF (reference sequence). This CDR3 has 15 amino acids. CDR3 coding DNA: TGTGCCACCAGCAGAGATAATAGCGGGCAAGAGACCCAGTACTTC. Protein sequence: CATSRDNSGQETQYF.

This chain links TRBV6-2 or TRBV6-3 with TRBJ1-4, with D unclear. The CDR3 totals 12 residues. The V gene lost 0 bases and the J gene lost 6 bases, with 2 bases spanning the gap. CDR1 is MNHEY and CDR2 is SVGEGT in the germline V gene. The CDR3 nucleotides read TGTGCCAGCAGTTACTCGTATGAAAAACTGTTTTTT. The encoded protein is CASSYSYEKLFF.

The J gene is TRBJ2-7, the V gene TRBV28; possibly TRBD1 for D (5 bases). Deletions cut 4 bases from V and 0 bases from J, with 10 bases between. Germline-derived CDR1 and CDR2 are MDHEN and SYDVKM. There are 14 residues in the CDR3. CDR3 sequence (DNA): TGTGCCAGCAGTTCACAGGTTTACTCCTACGAGCAGTACTTC. This translates into CASSSQVYSYEQYF.

The count of this clonotype is one. The genes are TRBV10-3 and TRBJ2-5; the match to TRBD2 covers 11 bases. CDR1 and CDR2 from the germline V gene are ENHRY and SYGVKD. The CDR3 extends over 15 amino acids. The ends lost 4 bases at V and 3 bases at J; junction bases unmatched: 4. The DNA of the CDR3 is TGTGCCATCAGTGCACTAGCGGGGGAGGAAGAGACCCAGTACTTC. Its translation is CAISALAGEEETQYF.

This clonotype was observed at least ten times. V is TRBV29-1 and J is TRBJ1-1, with 7 bases that match TRBD1. CDR1 and CDR2 (germline): SQVTM, ANQGSEA. The ends lost 7 bases at V and 0 bases at J; junction bases unmatched: 11. CDR3 length: 15 amino acids. CDR3 sequence: CSGGGGWGMNTEAFF. As DNA, the CDR3 is TGCAGCGGGGGAGGGGGCTGGGGGATGAACACTGAAGCTTTCTTT. Using reference TRBV29-1 and TRBJ1-1 for the parts outside the CDR3, the full variable domain is SAVISQKPSRDICQRGTSLTIQCQVDSQVTMMFWYRQQPGQSLTLIATANQGSEATYESGFVIDKFPISRPNLTFSTLTVSNMSPEDSSIYLCSGGGGWGMNTEAFFGQGTRLTVV.

This clonotype was counted a few times. J is TRBJ1-2 and V is TRBV10-3, with 8 bases matching TRBD1. Per germline, CDR1 ENHRY and CDR2 SYGVKD. This CDR3 is 17 amino acids long. V lost 0 bases to trimming and J lost 6 bases; unmatched junction nucleotides: 12. The CDR3 DNA follows: TGTGCCATCAGTGAGTCTACGAGGTCCCAGGGGGCGAATGGCTACACCTTC. Its protein product is CAISESTRSQGANGYTF.

In this sample, this clonotype turned up a few times. The V call is TRBV7-2, the J call TRBJ2-5; weak D call: TRBD2 (6 bases). CDR1 and CDR2 from the germline V gene are SGHTA and FQGNSA. V lost 5 bases and J lost 5, with 15 bases in between. CDR3 length: 14 residues. CDR3 in DNA: TGTGCCAGCAGCAGGGACCCGGGGGAGGAGACCCAGTACTTC. It specifies CASSRDPGEETQYF.

The chain joins TRBV2 to TRBJ1-1; TRBD1 is a possible D gene (5 bases). Trimming stripped 7 bases from V and 4 bases from J, with 19 bases between. The CDR3 spans 15 residues. Looked up from germline, CDR1 is SNHLY and CDR2 is FYNNEI. The CDR3 sequence is CASNPPRGGGTEAFF. The CDR3 DNA follows: TGTGCCAGCAACCCCCCCCGGGGCGGTGGCACTGAAGCTTTCTTT.